This note documents a single T cell receptor beta chain sequence. Antigen unknown. This sample is part of a study of shared clonotypes between healthy human individuals. On the study more broadly: The plates for each donor numbered three CD4 naive, three CD4 memory, two CD8 naive and one CD8 memory.

The study, taken as a whole, reports: Sampling used blood alone; tissue repertoires probably differ.

Produced via immunoSEQ multiplex PCR; TCRdb's table is partial and in-frame only. This table holds over a million clones, 65% to 80% found once. CD4+ cells were split into CD45RA+ naive and CD45RA-negative memory subsets. Germline loops: CDR1 SGHAT, CDR2 FQNNGV. The length of the CDR3 is 17 residues. V was pared by 4 bases and J by 3 bases, with 18 bases between. Sample: memory CD4+ T cells sorted from blood. The subset denotes: CD45RA-negative fraction. This clonotype was sampled from a man between 18 and 29 years old in good health. The chain carries TRBV11-2 and TRBJ1-4; D not resolved. The CDR3 coding sequence is TGTGCCAGCAGCTCCCTCTCTTCGGCTGGGGCTAATGAAAAACTGTTTTTT. It yields the protein CASSSLSSAGANEKLFF.